This TCR beta chain was retrieved from a study of blood T cell repertoires in COVID-19. Study at large: The United States, Italy and Spain were the sources of the acute and convalescent COVID-19 samples. PBMCs, B-cell-depleted T cells, or T cells were the source of the cDNA or gDNA that made up the material.

This table comes from immunoSEQ multiplex PCR, and its TCRdb copy is limited to in-frame clones, with some not included. The sample lists approximately 89,000 clones, 78% occurring once. The ends lost 2 bases at V and 9 bases at J; junction bases unmatched: 12. Germline V CDR1 and CDR2: MGHRA, YSYEKL. The CDR3 sequence is 17 residues long. Recruited during active infection, patients (from Seattle) were subsequently followed longitudinally. Sequencing was carried out using peripheral blood. The source of this sequence is a man in his 70s with COVID-19, enrolled during active disease. This chain uses TRBV4-1 with TRBJ2-1; TRBD2 matches at 11 bases. The CDR3 loop reads CASSQYPTSGIRSEQFF. The CDR3 DNA reads as TGCGCCAGCAGCCAATACCCGACTAGCGGGATTCGTAGTGAGCAGTTCTTC.